Below are 27 T cell receptor beta chains sequenced from a single sample in a study of cytomegalovirus exposure and HLA in healthy donors. The table came from immunoSEQ multiplex PCR; TCRdb's copy has only in-frame clones and leaves some out. Of under 80,000 clones listed, approximately 94% are singletons. Sequenced input: PBMCs. The receptor set was obtained from a young woman in good health and CMV-seropositive.

V usage is TRBV2 and J usage is TRBJ1-1; D is perhaps TRBD1 (6 bases). Trimming took off 8 bases at V and 5 bases at J, with 18 bases between the two ends. The CDR3 runs 14 residues. The germline V gene encodes CDR1 SNHLY and CDR2 FYNNEI. CDR3 sequence reads: CASRSVRGQTEAFF. In DNA, the CDR3 is TGTGCCAGCCGGTCCGTGAGGGGACAAACTGAAGCTTTCTTT.

The rearrangement joins TRBV29-1 to TRBJ2-1, with D unclear. This CDR3 region has 10 residues. The germline V gene has CDR1 SQVTM and CDR2 ANQGSEA. The V end lost 5 bases, the J end lost 7 bases, and 6 bases lay between the germline ends. The CDR3 here is CSVNRNEQFF. CDR3 in DNA: TGCAGCGTTAATCGGAATGAGCAGTTCTTC.

This rearrangement joins TRBV28 to TRBJ1-5; the D is unclear. The CDR3 spans 11 residues. Per the germline V gene, CDR1 is MDHEN and CDR2 is SYDVKM. V was cut by 6 bases and J by 4 bases, with 4 bases left in between. The CDR3 DNA reads as TGTGCCAGCAGCTTGAATCAGCCCCAGCATTTT. Translated, it gives CASSLNQPQHF.

This chain links TRBV5-1 with TRBJ2-3, with D tentatively TRBD2 (6 bases). V shed 3 bases and J shed 7 bases, with 27 bases lying between them. The germline V gene encodes CDR1 SGHRS and CDR2 YFSETQ. The CDR3 extends over 18 amino acids. The CDR3, as DNA: TGCGCCAGCAGCTCCCCCCGGGGGACCTACGCGCTTGAATATACGCAGTATTTT. Translated, it gives CASSSPRGTYALEYTQYF.

V and J are TRBV2 and TRBJ2-1; TRBD2 agrees at 8 bases. This CDR3 contains 13 residues. J was trimmed by 8 bases and V by 4 bases; bases with no gene match: 4. Germline assignment: CDR1 SNHLY and CDR2 FYNNEI. In DNA, the CDR3 is TGTGCCAGCAGTGTCGGGGGGGTCCATGAGCAGTTCTTC. Translating gives CASSVGGVHEQFF.

The chain recombines TRBV7-9 with TRBJ2-7; 8 positions agree with TRBD1. The CDR3 is 15 amino acids. Unmatched junction bases numbered 2, after V lost 1 base and J lost 0 bases. Germline V gene data show CDR1 as SEHNR and CDR2 as FQNEAQ (reference sequence). CDR3 residues: CASSLDRGSSYEQYF. The CDR3 DNA follows: TGTGCCAGCAGCTTAGACAGGGGGAGCTCCTACGAGCAGTACTTC.

J is TRBJ2-3 and V is TRBV5-6, with 14 bases lining up with TRBD2. The germline V gene has CDR1 SGHDT and CDR2 YYEEEE. The CDR3 is 17 residues long. The ends lost 4 bases at V and 5 bases at J; junction bases unmatched: 9. CDR3 nucleotides: TGTGCCAGCAGCAGCGGACTAGCGGGGGGATGGGTAGATACGCAGTATTTT. Amino acids: CASSSGLAGGWVDTQYF.

This clone was picked up one time. Written as DNA, the CDR3 is TGTGCCAGCAGCGCACACGGGGCTAGCGGGAGATACGACAATGAGCAGTTCTTC. This translates into CASSAHGASGRYDNEQFF. V and J are TRBV9 and TRBJ2-1, with 10 bases identical to TRBD2. J gave up 5 bases and V 3 bases, and 14 bases lay outside the gene matches. The CDR3 loop spans 18 amino acids. Germline CDR1 reads SGDLS; CDR2 reads YYNGEE.

This clone has just one count. The J gene is TRBJ1-2, the V gene TRBV14, with 7 bases lining up with TRBD1. The V gene end was trimmed by 5 bases and the J gene end by 7 bases; junction bases not matched to a gene: 13. This CDR3 region has 15 residues. In germline, CDR1 is SGHDN, CDR2 FVKESK. The CDR3 loop reads CASSFWSDREAGYTF. CDR3 sequence (DNA): TGTGCCAGCAGCTTCTGGAGTGACAGGGAGGCTGGCTACACCTTC.

The rearrangement links TRBV6-1 to TRBJ1-2; TRBD1 aligns across 8 bases. The CDR3 totals 14 residues. The J segment lost 3 bases and the V segment lost 4 bases, leaving 4 bases of the junction unmatched. Germline V lookup: CDR1 MNHNS, CDR2 SASEGT. The CDR3 DNA reads TGTGCCAGCAGTGGAGACAGGGGCGACTATGGCTACACCTTC. It is translated as CASSGDRGDYGYTF.

This rearrangement joins TRBV5-4 to TRBJ1-2, with 9 bases fitting TRBD1. The CDR3 runs 14 residues. Germline V CDR1 and CDR2: SGHNT, YYREEE (reference sequence). V shed 4 bases, J shed 6 bases, and the junction held 7 bases outside the gene matches. The CDR3 loop is CASSTDRGVNGYTF. The CDR3 DNA reads as TGTGCCAGCAGCACGGACAGGGGAGTAAATGGCTACACCTTC.

The gene calls are TRBV4-3 and TRBJ1-5, with D perhaps matching TRBD1 (6 bases). Trimming removed 0 bases at V and 4 bases at J, with 13 bases between. This CDR3 spans 16 amino acids. Germline-derived CDR1 and CDR2 are LGHNA and YSLEER. The CDR3 DNA is TGCGCCAGCAGCCAAGAGACTGGACAGATTAATCAGCCCCAGCATTTT. This encodes CASSQETGQINQPQHF.

The chain links TRBV27 to TRBJ1-1; D is unresolved. Trimming removed 5 bases at V and 8 bases at J, with 12 bases between. The germline gives CDR1 MNHEY, CDR2 SMNVEV (reference sequence). The CDR3 is made up of 12 amino acids. The CDR3 sequence: CASSTTGWEAFF. As DNA, the CDR3 is TGTGCCAGCAGTACCACCGGTTGGGAAGCTTTCTTT.

V gene TRBV6-5 combines with J gene TRBJ1-2; perhaps TRBD1 as D (5 bases). CDR1 MNHEY and CDR2 SVGAGI come from the germline V gene. The CDR3 has 13 residues. Trimming cost V 0 bases and J 8 bases, with 10 bases left between them. The CDR3 loop reads CASSYSEGSGYTF. Here the CDR3 DNA reads TGTGCCAGCAGTTACTCGGAGGGGAGCGGCTACACCTTC.

The CDR3 is CASSPIGEMNTGELFF. CDR3 DNA: TGTGCCAGTAGTCCCATCGGGGAGATGAACACCGGGGAGCTGTTTTTT. This rearrangement joins TRBV19 to TRBJ2-2, with D possibly being TRBD2 (5 bases). The CDR3 runs to 16 residues. Germline CDR1 LNHDA, CDR2 SQIVND (reference sequence). Between the trimmed V and J ends, which lost 5 bases and 1 base, there was a span of 14 bases.

J is TRBJ1-4 and V is TRBV7-2, with D tentatively TRBD1 (5 bases). The germline V gene encodes CDR1 SGHTA and CDR2 FQGNSA. Trimming took off 4 bases at V and 1 base at J, with 13 bases between the two ends. CDR3 length: 16 amino acids. The CDR3 reads CASSSRTGGTNEKLFF. CDR3 nucleotides: TGTGCCAGCAGCTCCAGAACGGGGGGAACTAATGAAAAACTGTTTTTT.

The chain links TRBV7-2 to TRBJ2-7; 14 positions agree with TRBD2. The CDR3 covers 16 residues. The germline gives CDR1 SGHTA, CDR2 FQGNSA. V trimming: 5 bases; J trimming: 3 bases; junction bases outside the gene matches: 6. The CDR3 loop reads CASSPTSGGADYEQYF. As DNA, the CDR3 is TGTGCCAGCAGCCCGACTAGCGGGGGGGCTGACTACGAGCAGTACTTC. The variable domain in full, with the rest retrieved from reference TRBV7-2 and TRBJ2-7, is GAGVSQSPSNKVTEKGKDVELRCDPISGHTALYWYRQSLGQGLEFLIYFQGNSAPDKSGLPSDRFSAERTGGSVSTLTIQRTQQEDSAVYLCASSPTSGGADYEQYFGPGTRLTVT.

The rearrangement joins TRBV7-3 to TRBJ1-6; D might be TRBD1 (5 bases). The CDR3 loop spans 13 amino acids. V was pared by 5 bases and J by 12 bases, with 14 bases between. Germline V CDR1 and CDR2: SGHTA, FQGTGA. The CDR3, as DNA: TGTGCCAGCAGCCCAGGGACTTTGGGACCCCTCCACTTT. The encoded protein is CASSPGTLGPLHF.

The CDR3 spells CAISTSGGGSTDTQYF. The CDR3 DNA sequence: TGTGCCATCAGCACTAGCGGGGGGGGAAGCACAGATACGCAGTATTTT. J is TRBJ2-3 and V is TRBV10-3; TRBD2 matches 13 bases. The ends lost 6 bases at V and 0 bases at J; junction bases unmatched: 3. The length of the CDR3 is 16 residues. Germline V gene data show CDR1 as ENHRY and CDR2 as SYGVKD.

The chain employs TRBV13 and TRBJ2-7, with D tentatively TRBD2 (5 bases). Trimming removed 5 bases from V and 2 bases from J, with 13 bases in between. The CDR3 length is 14 residues. The V gene's germline CDR1 is PRHDT and CDR2 FYEKMQ (reference sequence). As DNA, the CDR3 is TGTGCCAGCAGCCCTGGACTGGAAGCCTACGAGCAGTACTTC. Translation: CASSPGLEAYEQYF.

The chain employs TRBV29-1 and TRBJ2-2, with a tentative D call TRBD1 (5 bases). Germline CDR1 SQVTM, CDR2 ANQGSEA. V dropped 3 bases and J dropped 5 bases, with 7 bases sitting between them. CDR3 length equals 12 residues. CDR3 protein: CSVEDKTGELFF. CDR3 in DNA: TGCAGCGTTGAGGACAAAACCGGGGAGCTGTTTTTT.

The CDR3 protein is CSPAVGETQYF. The DNA for the CDR3 is TGCAGCCCCGCAGTCGGGGAGACCCAGTACTTC. V is TRBV20-1 and J is TRBJ2-5; D remains ambiguous. The germline CDR1 and CDR2 sequences are DFQATT and SNEGSKA (reference sequence). This CDR3 region has 11 residues.

V usage is TRBV27 and J usage is TRBJ2-5, with D perhaps TRBD2 (5 bases). The germline V gene encodes CDR1 MNHEY and CDR2 SMNVEV (reference sequence). V was pared by 0 bases and J by 1 base, with 15 bases between. The CDR3 sequence is 17 residues long. The CDR3 region has the DNA TGTGCCAGCAGTTTATCGGCGTGGGCAGAGGGCCAAGAGACCCAGTACTTC. Its protein product is CASSLSAWAEGQETQYF.

The chain couples TRBV5-6 to TRBJ1-2; D not resolved. V dropped 2 bases and J dropped 0 bases, with 11 bases sitting between them. There are 15 residues in the CDR3. Germline V lookup: CDR1 SGHDT, CDR2 YYEEEE. CDR3 in amino acids: CASSFGLGANYGYTF. The CDR3 DNA sequence: TGTGCCAGCAGCTTTGGACTTGGAGCTAACTATGGCTACACCTTC.

The rearrangement joins TRBV10-3 to TRBJ2-1, with TRBD1 matching over 9 bases. After removal of 4 bases from V and 7 bases from J, the junction contained 5 bases not matched to a gene. This CDR3 region has 14 residues. CDR1 is ENHRY, CDR2 SYGVKD, per germline. The CDR3 DNA follows: TGTGCCATCAGTGTGTATGGGACAGGGAATGAGCAGTTCTTC. Protein: CAISVYGTGNEQFF.

The rearrangement joins TRBV7-2 to TRBJ2-7, with 9 bases aligning to TRBD1. The CDR3 is 14 residues long. Germline assignment: CDR1 SGHTA and CDR2 FQGNSA. The V and J ends lost 5 bases and 5 bases, in that order; junction bases with no gene match: 7. The CDR3 DNA follows: TGTGCCAGCAGCCGAGGGACAGGGACCAACGAGCAGTACTTC. This gives the protein CASSRGTGTNEQYF.

The chain joins TRBV4-2 to TRBJ2-1, with TRBD2 matching over 15 bases. The V gene's germline CDR1 is LGHNA and CDR2 YNFKEQ. The J segment lost 9 bases and the V segment lost 1 base, leaving 4 bases of the junction unmatched. There are 16 residues in the CDR3. CDR3 sequence: CASSQGTSGGAVEQFF. DNA of the CDR3: TGTGCCAGCAGCCAAGGGACTAGCGGGGGGGCTGTTGAGCAGTTCTTC.